This TCR beta chain was sequenced during a study of shared clonotypes between healthy human individuals (TCRdb year 2020). For context, the study as a whole: A couple of women and a few men aged 18 to 49 years were included in the cohort. Per donor, three plates each were used for CD4 naive and CD4 memory, two for CD8 naive, and one for CD8 memory. To estimate repertoire size and how much clonotypes are shared between individuals, the study performed deep sequencing of blood TCR repertoires from five healthy adults. Different laboratories and diverse techniques were used to prepare libraries and sequence TCR repertoires, to increase sequencing depth and limit assay-specific biases. Leukapheresis yielded between about 0.85 and 9.5 billion PBMCs per donor. Findings and caveats that apply to the study as a whole: The genetic and exposure-history diversity represented was limited by the small number of donors. Only blood was sampled, and tissue TCR repertoires likely differ from those in blood. Pairwise subsampling indicated that sequencing depth was expected to affect the degree of clonotype sharing among donors. Naive subsets generally had larger estimated clonotype richness than memory subsets did. Clonotypes shared by all four sorted-subset donors showed higher generation probabilities than non-shared clonotypes. Incomplete sequencing was indicated by rarefaction of sorted-subset datasets, despite the large sequencing depth. About 5% of naive CD4, 3.5% of naive CD8, 2% to 2.5% of memory CD4, and approximately 0.39% of memory CD8 clonotypes were shared across several donors.

Inclusive of the bounding cysteine and phenylalanine, the CDR3 is 15 residues long. Just CDR3 DNA is preserved here, 45 bases in frame from base 1. CDR1 SGHDN and CDR2 FVKESK are derived from the germline V gene. V lost 2 bases and J lost 5 bases, and the count of bases not matched to a germline gene is 8. TCR CDR3 regions were amplified from genomic DNA by multiplex PCR using the deep immunoSEQ assay. Extracted genomic DNA from each cell subset was spread evenly across all wells of several immunoSEQ 96-well plates, with each plate serving as a replicate. For sorted subsets, approximately 200 ng of genomic DNA, equivalent to around 29,000 T cell genomes, went into each replicate PCR. The purified libraries were quantified using a Qubit 3.0 fluorometer, sized with a Bioanalyzer 2100, and then quantified again using the KAPA Library Quantification kit. A separate single-read 150-cycle Illumina NextSeq 550 flow cell was used to sequence each immunoSEQ 96-well plate. Under the source paper's analysis protocol: Because the immunoSEQ output included only junctional sequences and no quality scores, the filtering could not be the same as the filtering used for full-length reads. To assign V/J genes and CDR3, sequences were annotated using PyIR, a Python wrapper for IgBLAST v1.9, with IMGT germline references. Reads were filtered out if the reads had weak V/J assignments (E-value above 1e-6), no CDR3, stop codons, out-of-frame junctions, or ambiguous translated residues. V3J clonotypes were defined as sequences sharing an identical inferred V gene, J gene, and CDR3 amino acid sequence. To compute the percentage overlap between repertoires, the number of shared unique clonotypes was divided by the size of the smaller repertoire. RTK rarefaction, the Chao1 estimator, and Recon v2.1 estimates of unobserved clonotypes were used to assess repertoire richness. For all TCRbeta clonotypes obtained by the gDNA method from several donors, generation probabilities were computed with OLGA. Imported from immuneACCESS, the table was reduced by TCRdb to in-frame sequences with V and J called. These copies leave out some clones; in studies compared against another copy, an unresolved V gene accounts for under half, and the cause of the remainder is not known. Clone size and the V and J calls come from that table; the DNA yielded D and trimming. This sample gives approximately 740,000 clones in total; around 74% of them show up just once. Approximately 1.6% of the sample is taken by the ten largest.

About this clone: Its antigen target is currently unknown. Base quality data are lacking; no much larger clone is found one base away.

Healthy HIV-negative adults with no recently reported acute infections or vaccinations were included as donors. Every donor was a Caucasian adult living in Nashville, Tennessee, USA. Magnetic negative selection was used to enrich CD4+ T cells, after which naive cells were positively selected on CD45RA and the negative fraction became the memory subset. Blood was collected by leukapheresis, and PBMCs were isolated by Ficoll-Histopaque density gradient centrifugation and then cryopreserved in liquid nitrogen vapor phase. Purity and quantity of every magnetically sorted T cell population were checked by analytical flow cytometry. Genomic DNA was isolated from every sorted fraction and measured by UV absorbance on a Nanodrop 2000c.

The sequenced sample was memory CD4+ T cells sorted from blood. The sample's cell subset or site label, decoded: CD45RA-negative fraction. This clonotype was obtained from a woman aged 25 to 39 in good health. This chain joins TRBV14 to TRBJ2-5; 7 bases in the middle match TRBD2. The CDR3 protein sequence reads: CASSQPRGGGETQYF. The DNA reads TGTGCCAGCAGCCAACCTAGGGGCGGGGGTGAGACCCAGTACTTC.